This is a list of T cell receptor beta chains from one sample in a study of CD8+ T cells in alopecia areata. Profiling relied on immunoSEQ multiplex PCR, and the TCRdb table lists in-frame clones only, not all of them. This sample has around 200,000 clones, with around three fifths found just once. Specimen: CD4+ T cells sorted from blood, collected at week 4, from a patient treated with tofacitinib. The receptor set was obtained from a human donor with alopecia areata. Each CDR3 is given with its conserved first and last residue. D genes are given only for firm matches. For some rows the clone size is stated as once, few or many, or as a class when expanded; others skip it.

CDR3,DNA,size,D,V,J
CASSSQGGGQPQHF,TGTGCCAGCAGCTCTCAGGGGGGGGGTCAGCCCCAGCATTTT,few,TRBD1,TRBV11-2,TRBJ1-5
CASSPQGRGGTDTQYF,TGTGCCAGCTCGCCACAGGGGAGAGGCGGCACAGATACGCAGTATTTT,NA,TRBD1,TRBV18,TRBJ2-3
CASSQPRDGAEAFF,TGCGCCAGCAGCCAGCCCCGGGACGGGGCTGAAGCTTTCTTT,NA,NA,TRBV4-1,TRBJ1-1
CASASQGLRTEAFF,TGTGCCAGCGCCTCACAGGGTTTAAGGACTGAAGCTTTCTTT,NA,NA,TRBV6-5,TRBJ1-1
CASSFQGEETQYF,TGTGCCAGCAGCTTCCAGGGGGAAGAGACCCAGTACTTC,NA,TRBD1,TRBV7-9,TRBJ2-5
CASTTPGQGGDTQYF,TGCGCCAGCACTACACCGGGACAGGGAGGCGATACGCAGTATTTT,once,TRBD1,TRBV5-1,TRBJ2-3
CASSPLPGELFF,TGTGCCAGCAGCCCCCTTCCCGGGGAGCTGTTTTTT,once,NA,TRBV11-2,TRBJ2-2
CASSPPVEALWFF,TGTGCCAGCAGTCCACCGGTGGAGGCCCTGTGGTTCTTC,once,NA,TRBV28,TRBJ2-1
CASTKGGIF,TGTGCCAGTACCAAAGGAGGGATCTTC,once,NA,TRBV19,TRBJ2-1
CASSPIGGGAEQETQYF,TGTGCCAGCTCACCGATTGGGGGGGGCGCTGAACAAGAGACCCAGTACTTC,NA,NA,TRBV18,TRBJ2-5
CASSVDEGSDYEQYF,TGTGCCAGCAGCGTAGATGAGGGGTCGGATTACGAGCAGTACTTC,once,NA,TRBV9,TRBJ2-7
CASSQSGGAGERETQYF,TGCGCCAGCAGTCAGAGCGGGGGGGCCGGAGAACGAGAGACCCAGTACTTC,once,TRBD2,TRBV23-1,TRBJ2-5
CASTRTGGSYNEQFF,TGTGCCAGCACCCGGACAGGGGGCTCCTACAATGAGCAGTTCTTC,NA,TRBD1,TRBV2,TRBJ2-1
CAWSGTGAPQHF,TGTGCCTGGAGCGGGACAGGGGCCCCCCAGCATTTT,NA,TRBD1,TRBV30,TRBJ1-5
CASSPGRTSTDTQYF,TGTGCCAGCTCACCGGGTAGGACTAGCACAGATACGCAGTATTTT,few,NA,TRBV18,TRBJ2-3
CASTSGGGPDTQYF,TGTGCCAGCACATCTGGCGGGGGACCAGATACGCAGTATTTT,NA,TRBD2,TRBV5-4,TRBJ2-3
CATGTELGEQFF,TGTGCCACCGGGACGGAATTGGGTGAGCAGTTCTTC,NA,NA,TRBV15,TRBJ2-1
CASSYDAEVNYGYTF,TGTGCCAGCTCTTACGACGCCGAGGTTAACTATGGCTACACCTTC,NA,NA,TRBV18,TRBJ1-2
CASSRYYSGADTQYF,TGCGCCAGCAGCCGTTATTACTCGGGGGCAGATACGCAGTATTTT,NA,NA,TRBV4-1,TRBJ2-3
CASTPGQGYGYTF,TGTGCCAGCACACCCGGACAGGGCTATGGCTACACCTTC,few,TRBD1,TRBV7-9,TRBJ1-2
CATSRRDSTDTQYF,TGTGCCACCAGCAGACGGGACAGTACAGATACGCAGTATTTT,NA,TRBD1,TRBV15,TRBJ2-3
CASSEALGVGDEQFF,TGTGCCAGCAGCGAGGCGCTAGGAGTAGGAGATGAGCAGTTCTTC,NA,NA,TRBV6-5,TRBJ2-1
CASSPAGGQNEQFF,TGCGCCAGCTCTCCGGCGGGGGGGCAAAATGAGCAGTTCTTC,NA,TRBD2,TRBV5-1,TRBJ2-1
CASSRGPRHGYTF,TGTGCCAGCAGTCGGGGGCCCCGGCATGGCTACACCTTC,many,NA,TRBV27,TRBJ1-2
CASTAEETQYF,TGCGCCAGCACGGCCGAAGAGACCCAGTACTTC,few,NA,TRBV5-1,TRBJ2-5
CASSEGTGPNSPLHF,TGTGCCAGCAGTGAAGGGACAGGGCCTAATTCACCCCTCCACTTT,once,TRBD1,TRBV2,TRBJ1-6
CAWSVMGLTGGRTDTQYF,TGTGCCTGGAGTGTAATGGGGCTGACGGGGGGTCGCACAGATACGCAGTATTTT,once,TRBD2,TRBV30,TRBJ2-3
CASSLWHVSYEQYF,TGTGCCAGCAGCTTGTGGCACGTCTCCTACGAGCAGTACTTC,NA,NA,TRBV11-2,TRBJ2-7
CSVGHPPLYEQFF,TGCAGCGTTGGGCATCCCCCCCTATACGAGCAGTTCTTC,once,NA,TRBV29-1,TRBJ2-1
CSAGDRMNTEAFF,TGCAGCGCTGGGGACCGAATGAACACTGAAGCTTTCTTT,NA,NA,TRBV29-1,TRBJ1-1
CASSQAYEQYF,TGTGCCAGCAGTCAGGCCTACGAGCAGTACTTC,few,NA,TRBV6-5,TRBJ2-7
CAWSVGGADTQYF,TGTGCCTGGAGTGTAGGGGGGGCAGATACGCAGTATTTT,once,NA,TRBV30,TRBJ2-3
CASSSWTGKETQYF,TGTGCCAGCAGCTCCTGGACTGGAAAAGAGACCCAGTACTTC,NA,NA,TRBV7-2,TRBJ2-5
CASSLGGEQFF,TGTGCCAGCAGCTTAGGAGGGGAGCAGTTCTTC,NA,NA,TRBV11-2,TRBJ2-1
CASSSSGTSGGNTGELFF,TGTGCCAGCAGCTCATCCGGTACTAGCGGGGGGAACACCGGGGAGCTGTTTTTT,NA,TRBD2,TRBV7-2,TRBJ2-2
CASSDEGPTYEQYF,TGTGCCAGCAGTGATGAGGGGCCAACCTACGAGCAGTACTTC,NA,NA,TRBV6-1,TRBJ2-7
CASTVDGLHEKLFF,TGTGCCAGCACCGTGGACGGTCTCCATGAAAAACTGTTTTTT,few,NA,TRBV7-8,TRBJ1-4
CASSLYQETQYF,TGTGCCAGCAGCTTGTACCAAGAGACCCAGTACTTC,once,NA,TRBV7-2,TRBJ2-5
CASSPGAGGYEQYF,TGCGCCAGCAGCCCCGGTGCAGGGGGCTACGAGCAGTACTTC,NA,TRBD1,TRBV5-1,TRBJ2-7
CAWSVPGSPLHF,TGTGCCTGGAGTGTCCCTGGTTCACCCCTCCACTTT,NA,NA,TRBV30,TRBJ1-6
CSVSPTGGEQFF,TGCAGCGTCAGCCCGACAGGGGGTGAGCAGTTCTTC,NA,TRBD1,TRBV29-1,TRBJ2-1
CAISEGRGQHTEAFF,TGTGCCATCAGTGAGGGCAGGGGGCAGCACACTGAAGCTTTCTTT,many,TRBD1,TRBV10-3,TRBJ1-1
CSVGLGTETQYF,TGCAGCGTTGGTCTCGGTACGGAGACCCAGTACTTC,NA,NA,TRBV29-1,TRBJ2-5
CASSGQETQYF,TGTGCCAGCAGTGGCCAAGAGACCCAGTACTTC,NA,NA,TRBV25-1,TRBJ2-5
CASSPDRPPSEQYF,TGTGCCAGCAGCCCTGACCGTCCCCCCTCCGAGCAGTACTTC,once,NA,TRBV13,TRBJ2-7
CSVEGGTGSYGYTF,TGCAGCGTTGAAGGCGGGACAGGGTCGTATGGCTACACCTTC,NA,TRBD1,TRBV29-1,TRBJ1-2
CASRYSTGENAFF,TGTGCCAGCAGGTATTCTACTGGGGAAAATGCTTTCTTT,NA,NA,TRBV2,TRBJ1-1
CASSLGGTLNTGELFF,TGTGCCAGCAGCTTAGGTGGGACACTCAACACCGGGGAGCTGTTTTTT,NA,NA,TRBV7-2,TRBJ2-2
CASSPETGQHEQYF,TGTGCCAGCTCACCAGAGACAGGGCAACACGAGCAGTACTTC,NA,TRBD1,TRBV18,TRBJ2-7
CASGLGLAGVETQYF,TGTGCTAGTGGTTTGGGACTAGCGGGGGTGGAGACCCAGTACTTC,NA,TRBD2,TRBV12-5,TRBJ2-5
CASSESRGHGYTF,TGTGCCAGCAGTGAATCCCGGGGGCACGGCTACACCTTC,few,NA,TRBV6-1,TRBJ1-2
CASSFIAGVADTQYF,TGTGCCAGCAGCTTTATAGCGGGGGTGGCAGATACGCAGTATTTT,NA,TRBD2,TRBV7-9,TRBJ2-3
CASSQSTGDTGELFF,TGTGCCAGCAGCCAATCTACCGGGGACACCGGGGAGCTGTTTTTT,NA,NA,TRBV7-9,TRBJ2-2
CASRPSGTGGTGELFF,TGTGCCAGCAGACCATCCGGGACAGGGGGGACCGGGGAGCTGTTTTTT,few,TRBD1,TRBV27,TRBJ2-2
CASSLAAGGQREQFF,TGTGCCAGCAGCTTAGCAGCGGGGGGACAGAGGGAGCAGTTCTTC,NA,TRBD2,TRBV7-2,TRBJ2-1
CAWSPSLAGGPDTQYF,TGTGCCTGGAGTCCCTCACTAGCGGGGGGGCCAGATACGCAGTATTTT,NA,TRBD2,TRBV30,TRBJ2-3
CASSLAGQGETQYF,TGCGCCAGCAGCTTGGCGGGACAGGGGGAGACCCAGTACTTC,NA,TRBD1,TRBV5-1,TRBJ2-5
CASSFPGGNTEAFF,TGTGCCAGCAGCTTCCCGGGTGGGAACACTGAAGCTTTCTTT,few,NA,TRBV7-9,TRBJ1-1